Each of the 4 T cell receptor beta chains below was sequenced from the same sample in a study of OX40 agonist ivuxolimab in advanced cancers. This table comes from immunoSEQ multiplex PCR, and its TCRdb copy is limited to in-frame clones, with some not included. The table has about 98,000 clones, 87% seen once; the top ten hold over 0.4%. Sample: CD4+ or CD8+ T cells sorted from blood, taken in a trial of the OX40 agonist ivuxolimab. The receptor source for this set is an adult with an advanced solid tumor such as melanoma, head and neck, liver or kidney cancer.

The CDR3 DNA reads as TGTGCCAGCAGTCCCGGGACAGGACCTGCCTATGGCTACACCTTC. Encoded protein: CASSPGTGPAYGYTF. The chain has TRBV6-6 and TRBJ1-2; TRBD1 matches at 8 bases. Germline V gene lookup returns CDR1 MNHNY and CDR2 SVGAGI (reference sequence). With V trimmed by 5 bases and J by 4 bases, 9 bases remained unmatched. The CDR3 covers 15 residues.

V usage is TRBV9 and J usage is TRBJ2-7, with 7 bases matching TRBD1. V trimming: 3 bases; J trimming: 7 bases; junction bases outside the gene matches: 7. The germline CDR1 and CDR2 sequences are SGDLS and YYNGEE. The CDR3 has 13 residues. CDR3 region: CASSDRGWGEQYF. As DNA, the CDR3 is TGTGCCAGCAGCGACAGGGGCTGGGGAGAGCAGTACTTC.

The chain employs TRBV5-1 and TRBJ1-2; possible D gene TRBD1, 6 bases. V lost 4 bases and J lost 6, with 16 bases in between. CDR3 length equals 14 residues. CDR1 and CDR2 (germline): SGHRS, YFSETQ. The CDR3 loop is CASSPLGGQDGYTF. The DNA for the CDR3 is TGCGCCAGCAGCCCCTTGGGGGGACAAGATGGCTACACCTTC.

The chain couples TRBV29-1 to TRBJ1-2; a weak D match, TRBD1 (6 bases). Germline V CDR1 and CDR2: SQVTM, ANQGSEA. The CDR3 has 12 amino acids. V gave up 5 bases and J gave up 5 bases, with 12 bases separating them. Here the CDR3 reads CSVQQGGYGYTF. The CDR3 DNA reads as TGCAGCGTTCAACAGGGAGGGTATGGCTACACCTTC.